This TCR beta chain was found in a study of cytomegalovirus exposure and HLA in healthy donors. Germline V gives CDR1 ENHRY, CDR2 SYGVKD. The length of the CDR3 is 14 residues. The V segment lost 10 bases and the J segment 5 bases; nucleotides outside the gene matches: 7. Healthy bone marrow donors formed the donor group. Researchers ran the PCR with 60 Vbeta and 13 Jbeta primers. In the original workflow: A later analysis counted approximately 80 million unique TCR beta chains, some 11 million shared. TCRdb's copy holds only in-frame clones and misses some; the assay was immunoSEQ multiplex PCR. V and J calls plus clone size are reproduced from that table; the DNA served to infer D and trimming. The repertoire consists of 150,000 to 200,000 clones, with approximately 79% occurring once and the leading ten covering 4.4%.

The receptor was isolated from a woman in her twenties or thirties in good health and CMV-seropositive. Material for sequencing was PBMCs. The rearrangement joins TRBV10-3 to TRBJ1-6; TRBD1 matches 8 bases. The CDR3 DNA sequence: TGTGCCACCCAACCGGGACAGGATAATTCACCCCTCCACTTT. This gives the protein CATQPGQDNSPLHF.